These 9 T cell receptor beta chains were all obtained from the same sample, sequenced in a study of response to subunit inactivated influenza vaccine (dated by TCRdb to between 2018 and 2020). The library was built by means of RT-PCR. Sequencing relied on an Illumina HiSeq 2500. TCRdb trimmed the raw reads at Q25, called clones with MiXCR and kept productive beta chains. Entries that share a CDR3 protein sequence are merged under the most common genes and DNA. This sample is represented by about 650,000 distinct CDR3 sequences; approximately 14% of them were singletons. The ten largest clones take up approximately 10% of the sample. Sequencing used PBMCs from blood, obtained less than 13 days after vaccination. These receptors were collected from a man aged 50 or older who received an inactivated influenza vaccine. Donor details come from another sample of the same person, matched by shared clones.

CDR3 coding DNA: TGCGCCAGCAGCTTGGGGCGGCCAGACACAGATACGCAGTATTTT. Its translation: CASSLGRPDTDTQYF. The J gene is TRBJ2-3, the V gene TRBV5-1; D ambiguous. Germline V CDR1 and CDR2: SGHRS, YFSETQ. The CDR3 has 15 amino acids. V lost 0 bases and J lost 2, with 10 bases in between.

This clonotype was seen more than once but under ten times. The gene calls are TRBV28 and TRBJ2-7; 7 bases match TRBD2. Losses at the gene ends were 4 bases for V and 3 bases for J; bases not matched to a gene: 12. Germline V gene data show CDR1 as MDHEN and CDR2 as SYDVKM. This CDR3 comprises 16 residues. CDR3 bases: TGTGCCAGCAGTTCCGGGGGAGGGGTTTCCCACTACGAGCAGTACTTC. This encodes CASSSGGGVSHYEQYF.

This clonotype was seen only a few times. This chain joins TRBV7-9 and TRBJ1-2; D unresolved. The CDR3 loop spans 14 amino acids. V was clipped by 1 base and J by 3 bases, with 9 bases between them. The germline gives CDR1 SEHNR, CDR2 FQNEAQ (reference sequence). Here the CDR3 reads CASSLDVLHYGYTF. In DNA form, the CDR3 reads TGTGCCAGCAGCTTAGACGTTCTTCACTATGGCTACACCTTC.

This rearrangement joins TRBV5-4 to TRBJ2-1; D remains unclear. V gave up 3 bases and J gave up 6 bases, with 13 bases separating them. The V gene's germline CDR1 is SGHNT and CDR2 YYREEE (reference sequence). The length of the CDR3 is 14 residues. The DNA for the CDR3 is TGTGCCAGCAGCTCCGACCCGGACGTCAATGAGCAGTTCTTC. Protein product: CASSSDPDVNEQFF.

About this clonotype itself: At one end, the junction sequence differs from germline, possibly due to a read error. Written as DNA, the CDR3 is TGTGCCAGCAGCTTGGTACGGTTCTCTGTGGCCAACGTCCTGACTTTC. It yields the protein CASSLVRFSVANVLTF. The chain joins TRBV5-6 to TRBJ2-6; D uncertain. The CDR3 has 16 residues. The germline gives CDR1 SGHDT, CDR2 YYEEEE.

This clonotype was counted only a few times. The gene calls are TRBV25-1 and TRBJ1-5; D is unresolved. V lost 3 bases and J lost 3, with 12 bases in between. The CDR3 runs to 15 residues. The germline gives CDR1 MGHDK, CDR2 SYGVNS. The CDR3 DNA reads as TGTGCCAGCAGTGATCCAGCGCGGGTCAATCAGCCCCAGCATTTT. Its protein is CASSDPARVNQPQHF.

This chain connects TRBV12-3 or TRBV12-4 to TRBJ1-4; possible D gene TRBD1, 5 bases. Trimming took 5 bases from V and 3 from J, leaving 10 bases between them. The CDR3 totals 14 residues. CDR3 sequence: CASSPTEANEKLFF. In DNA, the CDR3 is TGTGCCAGCAGTCCGACAGAGGCTAATGAAAAACTGTTTTTT.

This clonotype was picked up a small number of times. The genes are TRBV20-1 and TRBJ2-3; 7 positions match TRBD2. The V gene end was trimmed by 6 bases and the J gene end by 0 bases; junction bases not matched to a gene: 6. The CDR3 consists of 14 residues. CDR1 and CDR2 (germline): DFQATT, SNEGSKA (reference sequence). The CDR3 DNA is TGCAGTGCCAAGAGCGGGACTAGCACAGATACGCAGTATTTT. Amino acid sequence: CSAKSGTSTDTQYF.

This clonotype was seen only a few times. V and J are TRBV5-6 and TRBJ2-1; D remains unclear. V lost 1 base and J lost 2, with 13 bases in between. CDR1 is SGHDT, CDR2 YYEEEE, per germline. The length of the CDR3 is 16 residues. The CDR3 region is CASSLQRVIAYNEQFF. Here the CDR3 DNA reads TGTGCCAGCAGCTTGCAACGCGTTATCGCCTACAATGAGCAGTTCTTC.